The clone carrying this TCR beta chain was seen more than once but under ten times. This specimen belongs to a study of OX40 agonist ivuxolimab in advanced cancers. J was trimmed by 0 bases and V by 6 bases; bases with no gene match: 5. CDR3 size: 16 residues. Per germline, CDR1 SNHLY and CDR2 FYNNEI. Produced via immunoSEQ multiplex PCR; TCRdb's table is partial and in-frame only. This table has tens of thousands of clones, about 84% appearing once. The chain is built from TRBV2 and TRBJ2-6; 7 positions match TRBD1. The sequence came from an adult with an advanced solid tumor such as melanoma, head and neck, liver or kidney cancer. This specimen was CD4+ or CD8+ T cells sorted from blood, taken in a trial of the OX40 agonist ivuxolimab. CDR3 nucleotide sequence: TGTGCCAGCAGGCTAGGGACAGCCTCTGGGGCCAACGTCCTGACTTTC. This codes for CASRLGTASGANVLTF.